This TCR beta chain was profiled in a study of T cell responses to AZD1222 COVID-19 vaccine. The germline CDR1 and CDR2 sequences are SGHAT and FQNNGV. The CDR3 spans 13 residues. The V end lost 2 bases, the J end lost 1 base, and 5 bases lay between the germline ends. Sequenced by immunoSEQ multiplex PCR; TCRdb stores in-frame clones only, minus some. Of about 120,000 clones in the sample, 90% were seen once. The sample consisted of peripheral blood, taken on day 0 of AZD1222 vaccination. V is TRBV11-2 and J is TRBJ1-1; D gene uncertain. The receptor was isolated from an adult in good health. The CDR3 loop is CASSLKRNTEAFF. The CDR3 bases are TGTGCCAGCAGCTTAAAAAGGAACACTGAAGCTTTCTTT.